This TCR beta chain was sequenced in a study of T cells in Graves' hyperthyroidism and ophthalmopathy. The germline V gene has CDR1 MNHNS and CDR2 SASEGT. The V gene end was trimmed by 7 bases and the J gene end by 6 bases; junction bases not matched to a gene: 14. The CDR3 is 16 residues long. An absence of ophthalmopathy progression within 18 months meant stable Graves' hyperthyroidism. Used for diagnoses were clinical symptoms, serum thyroxine and TRAb, thyroid ultrasound and orbital computed tomography. The CDR3 regions of TCR beta were amplified from RNA transcripts. A set of HTBI primers served as the primers for a first-round RT-PCR of the TCR CDR3. TCRdb reprocessed the multiplex PCR reads with MiXCR, giving one entry per CDR3 protein. The data hold 250,000 to 350,000 distinct CDR3 sequences, with approximately 15% observed a single time.

The sample comprised blood. The clonotype comes from a man under 40 with Graves' hyperthyroidism. The chain links TRBV6-1 to TRBJ2-1; 8 bases are shared with TRBD2. This CDR3 is CASTPSKREHSNEQFF. DNA of the CDR3: TGTGCCAGCACCCCCTCAAAGCGGGAGCATTCCAATGAGCAGTTCTTC.